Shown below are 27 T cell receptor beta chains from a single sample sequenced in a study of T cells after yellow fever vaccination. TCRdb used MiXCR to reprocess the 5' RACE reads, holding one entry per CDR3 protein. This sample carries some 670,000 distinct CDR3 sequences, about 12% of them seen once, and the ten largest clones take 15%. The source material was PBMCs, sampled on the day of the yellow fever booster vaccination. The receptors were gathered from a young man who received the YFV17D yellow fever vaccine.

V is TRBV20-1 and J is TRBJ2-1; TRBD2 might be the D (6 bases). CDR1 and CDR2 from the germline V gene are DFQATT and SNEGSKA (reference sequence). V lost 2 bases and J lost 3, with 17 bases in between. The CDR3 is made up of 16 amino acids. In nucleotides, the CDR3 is TGCAGTGCTAGATCGTCTGCCAGCGGGTTCTACAATGAGCAGTTCTTC. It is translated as CSARSSASGFYNEQFF.

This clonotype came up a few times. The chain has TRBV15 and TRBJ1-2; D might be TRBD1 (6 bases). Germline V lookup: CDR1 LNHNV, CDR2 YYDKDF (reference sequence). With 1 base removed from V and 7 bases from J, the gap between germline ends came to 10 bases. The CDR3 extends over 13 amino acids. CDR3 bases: TGTGCCACCAGCAGAGCGGGGGGCTCTGGCTACACCTTC. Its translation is CATSRAGGSGYTF. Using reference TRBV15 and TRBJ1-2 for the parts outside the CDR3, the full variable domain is DAMVIQNPRYQVTQFGKPVTLSCSQTLNHNVMYWYQQKSSQAPKLLFHYYDKDFNNEADTPDNFQSRRPNTSFCFLDIRSPGLGDTAMYLCATSRAGGSGYTFGSGTRLTVV.

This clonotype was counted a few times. CDR3 region: CASSPTRTSSYNEQFF. The CDR3 nucleotides read TGTGCCAGCAGTCCCACAAGGACTAGCAGTTACAATGAGCAGTTCTTC. The rearrangement joins TRBV6-1 to TRBJ2-1; 8 bases are a match to TRBD2. The CDR3 totals 16 residues. The V gene end was trimmed by 5 bases and the J gene end by 4 bases; junction bases not matched to a gene: 10. Germline V CDR1 and CDR2: MNHNS, SASEGT.

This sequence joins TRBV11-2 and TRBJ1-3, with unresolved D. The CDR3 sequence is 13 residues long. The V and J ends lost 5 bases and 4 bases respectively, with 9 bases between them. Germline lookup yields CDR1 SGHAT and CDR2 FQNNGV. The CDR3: CASSLVGGNTIYF. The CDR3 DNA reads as TGTGCCAGCAGCCTCGTCGGGGGAAACACCATATATTTT.

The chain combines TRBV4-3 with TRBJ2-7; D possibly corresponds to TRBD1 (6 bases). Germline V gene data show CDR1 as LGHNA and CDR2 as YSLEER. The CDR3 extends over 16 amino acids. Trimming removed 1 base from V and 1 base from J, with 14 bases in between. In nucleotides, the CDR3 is TGCGCCAGCAGCCAAGGATCGGCAGGGGTTTCCTACGAGCAGTACTTC. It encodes CASSQGSAGVSYEQYF.

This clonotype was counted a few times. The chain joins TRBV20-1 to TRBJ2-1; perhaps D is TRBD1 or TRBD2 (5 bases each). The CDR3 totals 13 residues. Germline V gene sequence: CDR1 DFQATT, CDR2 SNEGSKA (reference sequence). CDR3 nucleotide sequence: TGCAGCCCTTGGGGGAAAGTACGCAATGAGCAGTTCTTC. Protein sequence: CSPWGKVRNEQFF.

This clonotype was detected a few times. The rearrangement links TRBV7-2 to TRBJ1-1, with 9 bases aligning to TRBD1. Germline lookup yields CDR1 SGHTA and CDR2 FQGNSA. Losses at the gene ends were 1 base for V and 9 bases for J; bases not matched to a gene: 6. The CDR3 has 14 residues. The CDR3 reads CASSLEGQGFKAFF. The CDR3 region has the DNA TGTGCCAGCAGCTTAGAGGGACAGGGTTTTAAAGCTTTCTTT.

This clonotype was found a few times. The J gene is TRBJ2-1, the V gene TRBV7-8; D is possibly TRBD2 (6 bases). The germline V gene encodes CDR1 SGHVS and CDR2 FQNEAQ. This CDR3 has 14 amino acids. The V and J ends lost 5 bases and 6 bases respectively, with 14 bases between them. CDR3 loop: CASSPRGSGNEQFF. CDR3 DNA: TGTGCCAGCAGCCCCCGGGGTAGCGGCAATGAGCAGTTCTTC.

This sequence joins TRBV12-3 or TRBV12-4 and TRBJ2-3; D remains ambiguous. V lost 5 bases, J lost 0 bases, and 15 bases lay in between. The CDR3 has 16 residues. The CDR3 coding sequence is TGTGCCAGCAGTCCTCGGACCGCGACTAGCACAGATACGCAGTATTTT. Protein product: CASSPRTATSTDTQYF.

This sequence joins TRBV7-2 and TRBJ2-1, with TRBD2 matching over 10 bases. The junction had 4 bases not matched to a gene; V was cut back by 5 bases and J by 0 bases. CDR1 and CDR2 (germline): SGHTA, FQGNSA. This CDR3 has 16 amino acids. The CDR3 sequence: CASSIIAGGSYNEQFF. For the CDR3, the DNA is TGTGCCAGCAGCATAATAGCGGGGGGCTCCTACAATGAGCAGTTCTTC.

The CDR3 here is CASSGSTSGKGNEQFF. CDR3 in DNA: TGTGCCAGCAGTGGGTCGACTAGCGGGAAGGGGAATGAGCAGTTCTTC. The chain couples TRBV25-1 to TRBJ2-1, with 11 nucleotides matching TRBD2. The CDR3 is 16 residues long. With V trimmed by 4 bases and J by 7 bases, 9 bases remained unmatched. From germline, CDR1 is MGHDK and CDR2 SYGVNS.

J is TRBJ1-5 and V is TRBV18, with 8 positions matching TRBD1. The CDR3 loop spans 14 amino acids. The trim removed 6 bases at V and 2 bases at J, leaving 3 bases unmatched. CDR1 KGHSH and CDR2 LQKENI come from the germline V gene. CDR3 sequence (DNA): TGTGCCAGCTCCAGGGGGCTGGGCAATCAGCCCCAGCATTTT. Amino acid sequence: CASSRGLGNQPQHF. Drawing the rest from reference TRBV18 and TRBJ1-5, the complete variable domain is NAGVMQNPRHLVRRRGQEARLRCSPMKGHSHVYWYRQLPEEGLKFMVYLQKENIIDESGMPKERFSAEFPKEGPSILRIQQVVRGDSAAYFCASSRGLGNQPQHFGDGTRLSIL.

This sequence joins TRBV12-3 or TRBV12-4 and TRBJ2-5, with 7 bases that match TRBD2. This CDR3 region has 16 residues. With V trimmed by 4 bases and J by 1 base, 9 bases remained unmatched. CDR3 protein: CASSWGGRAAQETQYF. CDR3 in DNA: TGTGCCAGCAGTTGGGGGGGGAGGGCAGCCCAAGAGACCCAGTACTTC.

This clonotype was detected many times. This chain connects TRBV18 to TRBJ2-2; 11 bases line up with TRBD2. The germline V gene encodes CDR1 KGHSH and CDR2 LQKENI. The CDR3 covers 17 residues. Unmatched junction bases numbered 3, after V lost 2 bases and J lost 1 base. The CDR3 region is CASSPTTSGRNTGELFF. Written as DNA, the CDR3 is TGTGCCAGCTCACCAACCACTAGCGGGAGGAACACCGGGGAGCTGTTTTTT.

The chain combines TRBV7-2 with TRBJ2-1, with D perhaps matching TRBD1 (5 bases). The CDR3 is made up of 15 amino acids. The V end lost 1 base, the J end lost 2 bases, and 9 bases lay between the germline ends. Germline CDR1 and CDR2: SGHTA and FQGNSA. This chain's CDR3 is CASSLDRSAYNEQFF. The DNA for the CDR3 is TGTGCCAGCAGCTTAGACAGGAGCGCCTACAATGAGCAGTTCTTC.

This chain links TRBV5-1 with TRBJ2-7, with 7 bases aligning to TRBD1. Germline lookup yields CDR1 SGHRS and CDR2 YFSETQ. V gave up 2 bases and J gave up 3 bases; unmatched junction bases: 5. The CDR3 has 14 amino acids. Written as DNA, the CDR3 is TGCGCCAGCAGCTTAAACAGGGGCCACTACGAGCAGTACTTC. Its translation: CASSLNRGHYEQYF.

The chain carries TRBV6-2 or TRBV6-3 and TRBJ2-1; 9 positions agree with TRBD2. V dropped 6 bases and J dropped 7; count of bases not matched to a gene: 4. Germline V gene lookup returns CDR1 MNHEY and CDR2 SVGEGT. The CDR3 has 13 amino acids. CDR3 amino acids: CASRVRGGNEQFF. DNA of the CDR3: TGTGCCAGCAGAGTGCGGGGGGGAAATGAGCAGTTCTTC.

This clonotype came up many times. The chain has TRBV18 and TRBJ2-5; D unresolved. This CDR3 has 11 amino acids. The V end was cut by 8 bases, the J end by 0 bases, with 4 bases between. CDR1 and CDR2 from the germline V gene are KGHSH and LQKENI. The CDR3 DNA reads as TGTGCCAGCGCCTACCAAGAGACCCAGTACTTC. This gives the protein CASAYQETQYF.

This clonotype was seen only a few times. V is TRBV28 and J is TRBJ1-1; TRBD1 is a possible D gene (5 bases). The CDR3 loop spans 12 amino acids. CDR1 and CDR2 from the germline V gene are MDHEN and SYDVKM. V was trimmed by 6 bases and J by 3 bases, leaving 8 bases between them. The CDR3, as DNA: TGTGCCAGCAGAGGGGCACACACTGAAGCTTTCTTT. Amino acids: CASRGAHTEAFF. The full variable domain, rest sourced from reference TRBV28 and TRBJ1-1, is DVKVTQSSRYLVKRTGEKVFLECVQDMDHENMFWYRQDPGLGLRLIYFSYDVKMKEKGDIPEGYSVSREKKERFSLILESASTNQTSMYLCASRGAHTEAFFGQGTRLTVV.

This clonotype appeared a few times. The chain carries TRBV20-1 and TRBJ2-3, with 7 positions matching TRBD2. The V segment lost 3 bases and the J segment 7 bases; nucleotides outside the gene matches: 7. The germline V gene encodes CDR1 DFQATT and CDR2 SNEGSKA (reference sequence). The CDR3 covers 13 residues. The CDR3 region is CSARGTNHYTQYF. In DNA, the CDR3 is TGCAGTGCTAGGGGGACTAATCATTATACGCAGTATTTT.

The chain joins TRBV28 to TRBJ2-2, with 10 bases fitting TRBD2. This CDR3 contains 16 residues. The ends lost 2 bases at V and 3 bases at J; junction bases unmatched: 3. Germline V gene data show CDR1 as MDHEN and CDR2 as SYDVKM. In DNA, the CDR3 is TGTGCCAGCAGTTTAACCCTAGCGGGAGACACCGGGGAGCTGTTTTTT. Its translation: CASSLTLAGDTGELFF.

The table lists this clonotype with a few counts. The CDR3 bases are TGTGCCAGCAGCTTACTACGGCAGGGCAATCAGCCCCAGCATTTT. Translating gives CASSLLRQGNQPQHF. V usage is TRBV7-8 and J usage is TRBJ1-5; D remains ambiguous. The CDR3 covers 15 residues. Germline V gene data show CDR1 as SGHVS and CDR2 as FQNEAQ. Trimming removed 2 bases at V and 2 bases at J, with 10 bases between.

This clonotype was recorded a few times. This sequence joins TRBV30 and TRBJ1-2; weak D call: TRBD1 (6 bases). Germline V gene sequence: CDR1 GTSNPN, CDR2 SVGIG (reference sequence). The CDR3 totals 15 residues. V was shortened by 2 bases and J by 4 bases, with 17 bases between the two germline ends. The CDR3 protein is CAWSLNRASLYGYTF. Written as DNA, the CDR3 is TGTGCCTGGAGTCTTAACAGGGCCTCGCTCTATGGCTACACCTTC.

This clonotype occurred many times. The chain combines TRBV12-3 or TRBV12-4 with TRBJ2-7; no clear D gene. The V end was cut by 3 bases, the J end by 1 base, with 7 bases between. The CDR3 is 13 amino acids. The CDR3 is CASSFGQSYEQYF. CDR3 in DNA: TGTGCCAGCAGTTTCGGCCAGTCCTACGAGCAGTACTTC.

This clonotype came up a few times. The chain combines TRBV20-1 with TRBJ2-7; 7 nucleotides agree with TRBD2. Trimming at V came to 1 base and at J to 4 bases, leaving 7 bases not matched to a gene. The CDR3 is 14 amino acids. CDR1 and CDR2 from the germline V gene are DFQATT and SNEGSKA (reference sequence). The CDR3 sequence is CSARVGGRLYEQYF. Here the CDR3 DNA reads TGCAGTGCTAGAGTGGGGGGGAGACTATACGAGCAGTACTTC.

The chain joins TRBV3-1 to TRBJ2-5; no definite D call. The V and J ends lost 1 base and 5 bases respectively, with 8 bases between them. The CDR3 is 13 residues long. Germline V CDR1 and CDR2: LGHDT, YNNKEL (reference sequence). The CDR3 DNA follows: TGTGCCAGCAGCCAAGCTCCGGTTGAGACCCAGTACTTC. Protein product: CASSQAPVETQYF.

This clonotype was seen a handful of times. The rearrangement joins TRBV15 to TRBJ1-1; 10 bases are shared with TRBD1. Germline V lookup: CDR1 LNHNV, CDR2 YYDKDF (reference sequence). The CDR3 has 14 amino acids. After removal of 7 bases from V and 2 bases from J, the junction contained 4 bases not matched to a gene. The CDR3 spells CATIRDRGNTEAFF. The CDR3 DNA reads TGTGCCACCATCCGGGACAGGGGAAACACTGAAGCTTTCTTT.